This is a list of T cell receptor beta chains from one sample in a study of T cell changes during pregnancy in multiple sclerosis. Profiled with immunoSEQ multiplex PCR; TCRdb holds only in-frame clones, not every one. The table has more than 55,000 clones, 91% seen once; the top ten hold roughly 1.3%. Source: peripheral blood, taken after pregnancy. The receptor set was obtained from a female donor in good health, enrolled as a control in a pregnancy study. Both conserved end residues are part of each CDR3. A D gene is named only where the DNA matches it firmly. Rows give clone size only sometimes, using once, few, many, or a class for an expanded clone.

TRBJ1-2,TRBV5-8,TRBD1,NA,CASSPILGQDGYTF,TGTGCCAGCAGCCCCATACTGGGACAGGATGGCTACACCTTC
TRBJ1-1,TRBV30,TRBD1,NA,CAWSVTDRGKAFF,TGTGCCTGGAGTGTAACGGACAGGGGGAAAGCTTTCTTT
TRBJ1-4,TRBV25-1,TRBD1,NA,CATRQGANEKLFF,TGTGCCACCCGACAGGGGGCTAATGAAAAACTGTTTTTT
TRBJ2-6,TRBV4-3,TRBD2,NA,CASSQTYSGTSGSGANVLTF,TGCGCCAGCAGCCAGACTTACTCCGGGACTAGCGGCTCTGGGGCCAACGTCCTGACTTTC
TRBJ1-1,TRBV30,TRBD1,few,CAWRDRLNTEAFF,TGTGCCTGGAGGGACAGGTTGAACACTGAAGCTTTCTTT
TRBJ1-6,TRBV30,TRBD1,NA,CASQGAWSPLHF,TGTGCCTCACAGGGGGCTTGGTCACCCCTCCACTTT
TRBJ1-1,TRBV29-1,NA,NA,CSVAGLTEAFF,TGCAGCGTTGCTGGGCTCACTGAAGCTTTCTTT
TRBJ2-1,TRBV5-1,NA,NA,CASSLKGVSSYNEQFF,TGCGCCAGCAGCCTAAAAGGGGTTAGCTCCTACAATGAGCAGTTCTTC
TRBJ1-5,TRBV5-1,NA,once,CASSLLFVTDNQPQHF,TGCGCCAGCAGCTTGCTTTTTGTGACTGACAATCAGCCCCAGCATTTT
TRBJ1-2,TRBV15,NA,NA,CATSRDTLGGGSYGYTF,TGTGCCACCAGCAGAGATACCCTCGGCGGGGGCAGCTATGGCTACACCTTC
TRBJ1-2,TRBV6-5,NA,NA,CASSRAGNYGYTF,TGTGCCAGCAGCAGGGCAGGGAACTATGGCTACACCTTC
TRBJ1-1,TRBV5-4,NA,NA,CASGPVQQTNTEAFF,TGTGCCAGCGGCCCCGTCCAACAGACGAACACTGAAGCTTTCTTT
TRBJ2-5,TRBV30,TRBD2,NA,CAWSALTSGGGETQYF,TGTGCCTGGAGTGCGCTGACTAGCGGGGGTGGAGAGACCCAGTACTTC
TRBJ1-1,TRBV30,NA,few,CAWGVQGLTEAFF,TGTGCCTGGGGGGTCCAGGGGCTCACTGAAGCTTTCTTT
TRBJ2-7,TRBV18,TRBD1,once,CASSPGTGGSYEQYF,TGTGCCAGCTCACCCGGGACAGGGGGCTCCTACGAGCAGTACTTC
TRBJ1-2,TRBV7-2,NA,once,CASSLDRGWSGYTF,TGTGCCAGCAGCTTAGATCGGGGGTGGAGTGGCTACACCTTC
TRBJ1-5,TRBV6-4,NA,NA,CASSELGGLRPQHF,TGTGCCAGCAGTGAATTAGGCGGTCTAAGGCCCCAGCATTTT
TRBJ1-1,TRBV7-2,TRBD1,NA,CASSFTGTENTEAFF,TGTGCCAGCAGCTTCACCGGGACAGAGAACACTGAAGCTTTCTTT
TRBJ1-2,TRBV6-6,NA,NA,CASSGGDVVYGYTF,TGTGCCAGCAGCGGGGGGGACGTGGTCTATGGCTACACCTTC
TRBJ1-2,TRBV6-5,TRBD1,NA,CASSQGAMNGYTF,TGTGCCAGCAGTCAGGGGGCAATGAATGGCTACACCTTC
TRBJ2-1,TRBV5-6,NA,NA,CASSTVDRANEQFF,TGTGCCAGCTCGACAGTGGATCGGGCGAATGAGCAGTTCTTC
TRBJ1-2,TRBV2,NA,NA,CASSPLTANYGYTF,TGTGCCAGCAGTCCCCTGACTGCTAACTATGGCTACACCTTC
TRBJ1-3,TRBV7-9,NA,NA,CASSHSADAGNTIYF,TGTGCCAGCAGCCACTCGGCCGACGCAGGGAACACCATATATTTT
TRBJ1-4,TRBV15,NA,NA,CATSRQGGGEKLFF,TGTGCCACCAGCAGGCAGGGTGGGGGCGAAAAACTGTTTTTT
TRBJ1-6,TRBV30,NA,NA,CAWSQGMSYNSPLHF,TGTGCCTGGAGTCAGGGGATGTCCTATAATTCACCCCTCCACTTT
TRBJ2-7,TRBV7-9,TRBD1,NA,CASSPWTGKYEQYF,TGTGCCAGCAGCCCCTGGACAGGGAAATACGAGCAGTACTTC
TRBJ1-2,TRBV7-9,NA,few,CASSYGQRYGYTF,TGTGCCAGCAGCTATGGACAGAGGTATGGCTACACCTTC
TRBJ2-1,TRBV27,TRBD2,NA,CASSLIVRRGGFYEQFF,TGTGCCAGCAGTTTAATCGTGCGGCGGGGGGGGTTCTATGAGCAGTTCTTC
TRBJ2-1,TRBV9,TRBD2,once,CASSGGTREYNEQFF,TGTGCCAGCAGCGGGGGGACTAGAGAATACAATGAGCAGTTCTTC